Below, 31 T cell receptor beta chains from the same sample are listed, as sequenced in a study of blood T cells in healthy people across ages. A second PCR of about 6 to 12 cycles used a sample-barcoded 5' primer and a J-beta primer mix. TCRdb processed the 5' RACE reads anew with MiXCR; each CDR3 protein has one entry. The sample includes under 1,000,000 distinct CDR3 sequences, about half of them seen just once. Specimen: blood. These receptor sequences come from a man at least 80 years old in good health.

This clonotype was counted between two and nine times. The chain employs TRBV5-1 and TRBJ2-3; 13 bases are shared with TRBD2. J gave up 3 bases and V 3 bases, and 1 base lay outside the gene matches. From germline, CDR1 is SGHRS and CDR2 YFSETQ. This CDR3 comprises 15 residues. CDR3 amino acids: CASSWGLAGTDTQYF. CDR3 sequence (DNA): TGCGCCAGCAGCTGGGGACTAGCGGGAACAGATACGCAGTATTTT.

This clonotype was recorded a few times. This chain links TRBV6-5 with TRBJ2-6, with 7 bases fitting TRBD1. The CDR3 is 15 residues long. V shed 5 bases and J 2 bases; nucleotides not matched to a gene: 3. Per germline, CDR1 MNHEY and CDR2 SVGAGI. The CDR3 sequence is CASSKTGTGANVLTF. The DNA for the CDR3 is TGTGCCAGCAGTAAGACAGGGACTGGGGCCAACGTCCTGACTTTC.

V and J are TRBV5-1 and TRBJ1-1; D is possibly TRBD1 (5 bases). This CDR3 comprises 15 residues. Trimming left V 0 bases short and J 3 bases short, with 12 bases between. Per germline, CDR1 SGHRS and CDR2 YFSETQ. The CDR3 DNA reads as TGCGCCAGCAGCTTGGGGGACCGGGGGTACACTGAAGCTTTCTTT. Amino acid sequence: CASSLGDRGYTEAFF.

The genes are TRBV21-1 and TRBJ2-6; TRBD1 is the table's D call, not checked against the DNA. TRBV21-1 is a documented pseudogene. This CDR3 is 18 amino acids long. CDR3 nucleotide sequence: TGTGCCAGCAGCATCCGGGACAGAAAGTTCTCTGGGGCCAACGTCCTGACTTTC. This encodes CASSIRDRKFSGANVLTF.

The J gene is TRBJ1-4, the V gene TRBV7-9; 7 bases are shared with TRBD1. Trimming removed 2 bases from V and 6 bases from J; junction bases left unmatched: 3. The CDR3 contains 14 residues. The germline V gene has CDR1 SEHNR and CDR2 FQNEAQ (reference sequence). The CDR3 nucleotides are TGTGCCAGCAGCTTAAATACAGGGGATGAAAAACTGTTTTTT. This sequence encodes CASSLNTGDEKLFF.

CDR3 bases: TGTGCCAGCAACCCTCACGGAGAAGCGGGATACGAGCAGTACTTC. Its translation is CASNPHGEAGYEQYF. This chain connects TRBV28 to TRBJ2-7, with 7 nucleotides matching TRBD2. The germline gives CDR1 MDHEN, CDR2 SYDVKM. The CDR3 consists of 15 residues. With 7 bases clipped from V and 4 bases from J, the junction kept 13 bases outside the gene matches.

This clonotype was found a few times. The chain joins TRBV7-9 to TRBJ1-6; TRBD1 matches 7 bases. Looked up from germline, CDR1 is SEHNR and CDR2 is FQNEAQ (reference sequence). This CDR3 spans 14 amino acids. The V and J ends lost 4 bases and 7 bases, in that order; junction bases with no gene match: 4. CDR3 sequence reads: CASSSTGKNSPLHF. CDR3 DNA: TGTGCCAGCAGCTCGACAGGGAAGAATTCACCCCTCCACTTT.

This clonotype was found a few times. The genes are TRBV6-2 or TRBV6-3 and TRBJ2-4; D gene uncertain. The CDR3 length is 17 residues. Germline V gene data show CDR1 as MNHEY and CDR2 as SVGEGT. V was clipped by 0 bases and J by 0 bases, with 12 bases between them. CDR3 amino acids: CASSYSLQELAKNIQYF. CDR3 nucleotide sequence: TGTGCCAGCAGTTACTCGTTGCAGGAATTAGCCAAAAACATTCAGTACTTC.

This chain joins TRBV20-1 and TRBJ1-6, with TRBD1 as a possible D gene (6 bases). CDR3 length: 12 residues. Germline V gene sequence: CDR1 DFQATT, CDR2 SNEGSKA (reference sequence). As DNA, the CDR3 is TGCATGTGGACAGTGCCGGGATCACCCCTCCACTTT. It encodes CMWTVPGSPLHF.

The chain uses TRBV21-1 and TRBJ2-5; the DNA was not used to check the table's D call, TRBD2. The last part of the DNA fits TRBJ2-7 better; the J call may be wrong. TRBV21-1 is a pseudogene segment. The CDR3 is made up of 13 amino acids. For the CDR3, the DNA is TGTGCCAGCATAACGGGAGGGCCTTACGAGCAGTACTTC. Translating it yields CASITGGPYEQYF.

This clonotype was seen a handful of times. The CDR3 DNA reads as TGTGCCAGCAGCTTATGGGTTGTGGGCGGGAGACCCTACGAGCAGTACTTC. It specifies CASSLWVVGGRPYEQYF. The rearrangement joins TRBV7-2 to TRBJ2-7, with 7 bases matching TRBD2. The CDR3 length is 17 residues. Germline V gene sequence: CDR1 SGHTA, CDR2 FQGNSA. V shed 2 bases and J 2 bases; nucleotides not matched to a gene: 12.

This chain connects TRBV21-1 to TRBJ2-5; the DNA was not used to check the table's D call, TRBD2. TRBV21-1 is classified as a pseudogene. CDR3 length equals 16 residues. Here the CDR3 DNA reads TGTGCCAGCAGCCCCGAGCTAGCGGGAGTAGGGGAGACCCAGTACTTC. It is translated as CASSPELAGVGETQYF.

This clonotype was counted ten times or more. The chain couples TRBV29-1 to TRBJ2-7, with D unclear. The CDR3 is 12 amino acids. In germline, CDR1 is SQVTM, CDR2 ANQGSEA. Trimming removed 6 bases from V and 5 bases from J, with 14 bases in between. The CDR3 bases are TGCAGCGTGAGACGGTCCGCGGACGAGCAGTACTTC. This gives the protein CSVRRSADEQYF.

This chain links TRBV30 with TRBJ2-5, with D possibly being TRBD2 (6 bases). The germline gives CDR1 GTSNPN, CDR2 SVGIG (reference sequence). The CDR3 runs to 16 residues. V lost 2 bases and J 1 base, leaving 17 bases between the germline ends. CDR3: CAWSRGSSGTQETQYF. Written as DNA, the CDR3 is TGTGCCTGGAGTCGTGGGAGTAGCGGTACCCAAGAGACCCAGTACTTC. The entire variable domain, with the rest obtained from reference TRBV30 and TRBJ2-5, is as follows: SQTIHQWPATLVQPVGSPLSLECTVEGTSNPNLYWYRQAAGRGLQLLFYSVGIGQISSEVPQNLSASRPQDRQFILSSKKLLLSDSGFYLCAWSRGSSGTQETQYFGPGTRLLVL.

The J gene is TRBJ1-2, the V gene TRBV7-2, with a tentative D call TRBD1 (5 bases). Deletions cut 5 bases from V and 8 bases from J, with 12 bases between. Germline V lookup: CDR1 SGHTA, CDR2 FQGNSA. The CDR3 is 12 residues long. The CDR3 nucleotides read TGTGCCAGCAGCCCCGGGGCTTGCGGCTACACCTTC. Its translation is CASSPGACGYTF.

The chain has TRBV29-1 and TRBJ2-1; TRBD1 matches at 11 bases. This CDR3 is built from 13 residues. The germline V gene encodes CDR1 SQVTM and CDR2 ANQGSEA. V was pared by 7 bases and J by 9 bases, with 8 bases of the junction left unmatched. CDR3 sequence: CSAGQGAPGEQFF. The CDR3 DNA reads as TGCAGCGCCGGACAGGGGGCGCCAGGTGAGCAGTTCTTC.

The chain joins TRBV25-1 to TRBJ2-2, with a weak D call TRBD1 (5 bases). CDR3 length equals 13 residues. Germline V CDR1 and CDR2: MGHDK, SYGVNS. Trimming left V 3 bases short and J 7 bases short, with 9 bases between. The CDR3 region has the DNA TGTGCCAGCAGTGATAAGGGGCACGGGGAGCTGTTTTTT. Its protein product is CASSDKGHGELFF.

V and J are TRBV20-1 and TRBJ1-1; weak D call: TRBD1 (6 bases). CDR3 size: 12 residues. CDR1 is DFQATT, CDR2 SNEGSKA, per germline (reference sequence). The CDR3 here is CRAGHLNTEAFF. In DNA, the CDR3 is TGCAGGGCGGGACACCTGAACACTGAAGCTTTCTTT.

This clonotype was recorded once. V usage is TRBV7-9 and J usage is TRBJ2-4, with D perhaps matching TRBD1 or TRBD2 (6 bases each). Germline CDR1 SEHNR, CDR2 FQNEAQ (reference sequence). The V end was cut by 1 base, the J end by 5 bases, with 9 bases between. The CDR3 contains 14 residues. The CDR3 bases are TGTGCCAGCAGCTTAGTCCGGGGGCAAAACATTCAGTACTTC. Translated, it gives CASSLVRGQNIQYF.

In this sample, this clonotype turned up a few times. The V gene is TRBV9, the J gene TRBJ2-7; weak D call: TRBD1 (6 bases). The V end lost 4 bases, the J end lost 5 bases, and 19 bases lay between the germline ends. Germline V gene lookup returns CDR1 SGDLS and CDR2 YYNGEE. The CDR3 loop spans 15 amino acids. The CDR3 sequence: CASSMTSRDKDEQYF. The CDR3 DNA follows: TGTGCCAGCAGCATGACGTCCCGGGACAAGGACGAGCAGTACTTC.

The sample holds a few counts of this clonotype. This could be a read error, since a much larger clone is one nucleotide away. V and J are TRBV7-2 and TRBJ2-1; the D gene is possibly TRBD2 (5 bases). The J call is in doubt because the DNA end fits TRBJ2-7 better. The germline V gene has CDR1 SGHTA and CDR2 FQGNSA. The CDR3 totals 15 residues. The CDR3 loop is CASSLVADFYNEQYF. CDR3 DNA sequence: TGTGCCAGCAGCTTAGTTGCGGACTTCTACAATGAGCAGTACTTC.

This clonotype was picked up a small number of times. The V and J genes are TRBV4-2 and TRBJ2-7; D is uncertain. V lost 1 base and J lost 6, with 22 bases in between. CDR1 and CDR2 from the germline V gene are LGHNA and YNFKEQ. This CDR3 comprises 17 residues. In DNA, the CDR3 is TGTGCCAGCAGCCAAGTACGCGGAACGTCCGGTCGAGGCGAGCAGTACTTC. The encoded protein is CASSQVRGTSGRGEQYF.

Written as DNA, the CDR3 is TGCAGTGCAACCAAGACAGCGGGCCCCCCGGGAGAGACCCAGTACTTC. It specifies CSATKTAGPPGETQYF. V usage is TRBV20-1 and J usage is TRBJ2-5, with D perhaps TRBD2 (6 bases). The germline CDR1 and CDR2 sequences are DFQATT and SNEGSKA (reference sequence). The length of the CDR3 is 16 residues. Trimming cost V 6 bases and J 4 bases, with 24 bases left between them.

This clonotype came up once. The V call is TRBV25-1, the J call TRBJ2-1; D is perhaps TRBD2 (6 bases). This CDR3 spans 16 amino acids. Germline lookup yields CDR1 MGHDK and CDR2 SYGVNS. Between the trimmed V and J ends, which lost 4 bases and 13 bases, there was a span of 26 bases. CDR3 protein: CASSGPLLGLQETQFF. The CDR3 nucleotides are TGTGCCAGCAGTGGTCCTCTATTGGGACTCCAAGAGACCCAGTTCTTC.

This clonotype was picked up a small number of times. The chain employs TRBV7-8 and TRBJ2-6; 7 nucleotides match TRBD1. CDR3 length equals 17 residues. After removal of 1 base from V and 0 bases from J, the junction contained 3 bases not matched to a gene. From germline, CDR1 is SGHVS and CDR2 FQNEAQ. In DNA form, the CDR3 reads TGTGCCAGCAGCTTAGACGGGACAGCCTCTGGGGCCAACGTCCTGACTTTC. Residues: CASSLDGTASGANVLTF.

In its sample, this clonotype was seen a few times. A read error may produce the germline difference seen at one junction end. This chain links TRBV15 with TRBJ2-1; TRBD2 might be the D (5 bases). Germline values: CDR1 LNHNV, CDR2 YYDKDF (reference sequence). The CDR3 extends over 14 amino acids. This CDR3 is CATSREGRRNEQFF. DNA of the CDR3: TGTGCCACCAGTAGAGAGGGTCGCCGGAATGAGCAGTTCTTC.

This sequence joins TRBV7-9 and TRBJ2-5; possibly TRBD1 for D (7 bases). The CDR3 runs to 12 residues. Germline assignment: CDR1 SEHNR and CDR2 FQNEAQ (reference sequence). Trimming cost V 2 bases and J 12 bases, with 13 bases left between them. CDR3 protein: CASSLQGEVKYF. The CDR3 nucleotides are TGTGCCAGCAGCTTACAGGGGGAGGTCAAGTACTTC.

The sample holds a few counts of this clonotype. The chain combines TRBV6-6 with TRBJ2-6; no firm D call. The CDR3 runs 15 residues. The ends were cut back, 2 bases at V and 2 bases at J, with 7 bases in the middle. The germline V gene has CDR1 MNHNY and CDR2 SVGAGI (reference sequence). The CDR3 reads CASSYGRTGANVLTF. The CDR3 nucleotides read TGTGCCAGCAGTTACGGTCGGACTGGGGCCAACGTCCTGACTTTC.

DNA for the CDR3: TGTGCCAGTTTACGACCGGGACAGATGAACACTGAAGCTTTCTTT. Protein: CASLRPGQMNTEAFF. The V and J genes are TRBV28 and TRBJ1-1; TRBD1 aligns across 7 bases. Per the germline V gene, CDR1 is MDHEN and CDR2 is SYDVKM. V trimming: 9 bases; J trimming: 0 bases; junction bases outside the gene matches: 10. The CDR3 is 15 residues long.

This rearrangement joins TRBV11-2 to TRBJ2-7; 11 bases are shared with TRBD2. The DNA matches TRBJ2-5 better at its end, which makes the J call doubtful. The germline CDR1 and CDR2 sequences are SGHAT and FQNNGV. The CDR3 has 16 amino acids. CDR3 protein: CASSPPGLAVQETQYF. The CDR3 region has the DNA TGTGCCAGCAGCCCTCCGGGACTAGCGGTACAAGAGACCCAGTACTTC.

This clonotype was observed many times. This chain connects TRBV7-9 to TRBJ2-6, with TRBD2 as a possible D gene (5 bases). Germline assignment: CDR1 SEHNR and CDR2 FQNEAQ (reference sequence). V was shortened by 5 bases and J by 0 bases, with 11 bases between the two germline ends. The length of the CDR3 is 16 residues. The CDR3 here is CASSPRGLSGANVLTF. The CDR3 DNA is TGTGCCAGCAGCCCCCGAGGGCTCTCTGGGGCCAACGTCCTGACTTTC.